This T cell receptor (beta chain) appears in the sequencing data of a study of radiation and T cells in renal cell carcinoma. Findings and caveats of the study: Sampling covered only 0.75 to 1 g of each tumor.

The germline V and J ends were trimmed by 5 bases and 1 base, with 7 bases remaining between them. Germline V CDR1 and CDR2: SQVTM, ANQGSEA. The CDR3 spans 12 residues. Profiling relied on immunoSEQ multiplex PCR, and the TCRdb table lists in-frame clones only, not all of them. The top ten clones hold around 43% of a sample with about 16,000 clones, 50% of them seen once. Treatment given: 15 Gy SBRT to primary tumor, nephrectomy 4 weeks later. Notes on this clone: Its target is unknown.

The chain carries TRBV29-1 and TRBJ2-3; D is perhaps TRBD1 (6 bases). The receptor was isolated from a woman aged 60-75 years with renal cell carcinoma. The sequences come from tumor tissue, collected from a patient whose treatment included radiotherapy and nephrectomy. CDR3 DNA: TGCAGCGTTTACAGGGGCACAGATACGCAGTATTTT. This codes for CSVYRGTDTQYF.